A single TCR beta chain is shown here with its context. Germline loops: CDR1 LNHDA, CDR2 SQIVND (reference sequence). The CDR3 is 12 residues long. The ends were cut back, 10 bases at V and 4 bases at J, with 11 bases in the middle. Before being chosen for sequencing, patients had shown CD8+CD57+ cell expansion by flow cytometry. Therapy had not been given to patients before blood sampling. The data are from a study of CD8+CD57+ T cells in acquired aplastic anemia. The template for TCR beta VDJ and CDR3 sequence profiling was genomic DNA. MiXCR, applied by TCRdb to the reads, yields one record per CDR3 protein. The sample contains 180,000 or so distinct CDR3 sequences, 48% of which appear only once.

The TCR originated in a human donor with aplastic anemia. The sequencing input was sorted CD4+, CD8+, or CD8+CD57+ T cells (not recorded which) from PBMCs. The J gene is TRBJ1-5, the V gene TRBV19; perhaps TRBD1 as D (6 bases). CDR3 coding DNA: TGTGCCACCGCCGACAGGAATCAGCCCCAGCATTTT. It translates to CATADRNQPQHF.